This TCR beta chain came from a study of CD8+ T cells in alopecia areata. Study context: Disease severity was quantified as SALT score of affected scalp area. Points from the study as a whole: Tofacitinib significantly brought down scalp clonality and expanded CD8+ clones among top 100. Scalp sequencing also captures normal skin's resident alphabeta T cells.

As regards this clone: Its specificity is unknown.

Sequencing relied on a cDNA template that was reverse transcribed from extracted RNA. The data were produced by immunoSEQ multiplex PCR, yet TCRdb's version contains in-frame clones alone and is incomplete. The sample has some 19,000 clones, over 50% seen once; the top ten hold around 8%. Treatment meaning: oral pan-JAK inhibitor, 5-10 mg twice daily. Lesional scalp punch biopsies and peripheral blood were collected from alopecia areata patients. V trimming: 6 bases; J trimming: 6 bases; junction bases outside the gene matches: 19. CDR3 length: 17 amino acids. Germline V gene data show CDR1 as MDHEN and CDR2 as SYDVKM.

Sequences were derived from skin, sampled at week 4, from a patient treated with tofacitinib. The receptor comes from a human donor with alopecia areata. The V call is TRBV28, the J call TRBJ1-1, with TRBD1 matching over 7 bases. The CDR3 sequence: CASRERGGPGGLAEAFF. In DNA, the CDR3 is TGTGCCAGCAGGGAGAGAGGGGGCCCCGGCGGGTTGGCTGAAGCTTTCTTT. Full variable domain (remainder filled in from reference TRBV28 and TRBJ1-1): DVKVTQSSRYLVKRTGEKVFLECVQDMDHENMFWYRQDPGLGLRLIYFSYDVKMKEKGDIPEGYSVSREKKERFSLILESASTNQTSMYLCASRERGGPGGLAEAFFGQGTRLTVV.